The 9 T cell receptor beta chains given below trace back to one sample, sequenced in a study of T cell responses to AZD1222 COVID-19 vaccine (dated by TCRdb to the early 2020s). The library was generated by the immunoSEQ multiplex PCR assay. Held by TCRdb, this immuneACCESS table contains in-frame sequences only and omits some clones. Under half of the omission traces to an unresolved V gene where checked; the cause of the rest is unknown. This sample holds approximately 100,000 clones; about 83% were observed only once. The ten largest clones take up roughly 3% of the sample. What the time point label conveys for this sample: baseline before first vaccination. The sample in question was peripheral blood, obtained on day 0 of AZD1222 vaccination. The origin of the receptors is an adult in good health.

The V and J genes are TRBV6-2 or TRBV6-3 and TRBJ1-2, with D hard to call. The germline gives CDR1 MNHEY, CDR2 SVGEGT. The V end lost 5 bases, the J end lost 0 bases, and 7 bases lay between the germline ends. The CDR3 covers 13 residues. The CDR3: CASSDGSNYGYTF. The DNA for the CDR3 is TGTGCCAGCAGTGACGGTTCTAACTATGGCTACACCTTC.

This chain connects TRBV18 to TRBJ1-2; D is undetermined. Germline CDR1 reads KGHSH; CDR2 reads LQKENI. This CDR3 spans 13 amino acids. Trimming removed 1 base from V and 1 base from J, with 4 bases in between. The chain's CDR3 is CASSPQDNYGYTF. The CDR3 DNA reads TGTGCCAGCTCACCACAGGATAACTATGGCTACACCTTC. Looking up the rest from reference TRBV18 and TRBJ1-2 gives the full variable domain: NAGVMQNPRHLVRRRGQEARLRCSPMKGHSHVYWYRQLPEEGLKFMVYLQKENIIDESGMPKERFSAEFPKEGPSILRIQQVVRGDSAAYFCASSPQDNYGYTFGSGTRLTVV.

V is TRBV7-6 and J is TRBJ2-1; 7 bases are shared with TRBD1. This CDR3 spans 16 amino acids. J gave up 4 bases and V 8 bases, and 14 bases lay outside the gene matches. Germline loops: CDR1 SGHVS, CDR2 FNYEAQ. For the CDR3, the DNA is TGTGCCAGCGCGTTCCCAACCCCGGGACAGTACAATGAGCAGTTCTTC. It translates to CASAFPTPGQYNEQFF.

V gene TRBV6-5 combines with J gene TRBJ2-7; possible D gene TRBD2, 5 bases. The V end lost 6 bases, the J end lost 2 bases, and 17 bases lay between the germline ends. Germline CDR1 reads MNHEY; CDR2 reads SVGAGI. The length of the CDR3 is 15 residues. In DNA, the CDR3 is TGTGCCAGCAGCGAGGGCCCACATCCCGCCTACGAGCAGTACTTC. This translates into CASSEGPHPAYEQYF.

V usage is TRBV4-3 and J usage is TRBJ2-2; 13 nucleotides line up with TRBD2. CDR1 and CDR2 from the germline V gene are LGHNA and YSLEER. J was trimmed by 6 bases and V by 4 bases; bases with no gene match: 8. CDR3 size: 17 residues. The CDR3 spells CASSPRLAGGLAGELFF. The CDR3 nucleotides read TGCGCCAGCAGCCCTCGACTAGCGGGGGGCCTGGCCGGGGAGCTGTTTTTT.

This clone was recorded a few times. The rearrangement uses TRBV4-2 and TRBJ2-1, with TRBD1 identical over 8 bases. The germline gives CDR1 LGHNA, CDR2 YNFKEQ. The CDR3 is 15 amino acids. J lost 6 bases, V lost 2 bases, and 6 bases had no gene match. CDR3 in amino acids: CASSQPVGQGNEQFF. CDR3 coding DNA: TGTGCCAGCAGCCAACCTGTTGGACAGGGCAATGAGCAGTTCTTC.

The rearrangement joins TRBV6-2 or TRBV6-3 to TRBJ1-1; a weak D match, TRBD1 (5 bases). Germline CDR1 reads MNHEY; CDR2 reads SVGEGT. CDR3 length: 12 residues. V was cut by 4 bases and J by 12 bases, with 15 bases left in between. CDR3 nucleotides: TGTGCCAGCAGTTGGGGGGTCCTCGCGACTTTCTTT. This sequence encodes CASSWGVLATFF.

This clone has more than one count but fewer than ten. The V gene is TRBV7-9, the J gene TRBJ1-6, with 9 bases matching TRBD1. This CDR3 has 16 amino acids. Losses at the gene ends were 5 bases for V and 4 bases for J; bases not matched to a gene: 6. Germline CDR1 reads SEHNR; CDR2 reads FQNEAQ (reference sequence). This chain's CDR3 is CASSNGQGFYNSPLHF. As DNA, the CDR3 is TGTGCCAGCAGCAACGGACAGGGGTTTTATAATTCACCCCTCCACTTT.

The chain recombines TRBV7-9 with TRBJ1-4; D ambiguous. The V gene's germline CDR1 is SEHNR and CDR2 FQNEAQ (reference sequence). The germline V and J ends were trimmed by 2 bases and 0 bases, with 13 bases remaining between them. The CDR3 is 17 residues long. The CDR3 nucleotides are TGTGCCAGCAGCTTAAATAGTCGAAGAGCAACTAATGAAAAACTGTTTTTT. It yields the protein CASSLNSRRATNEKLFF.